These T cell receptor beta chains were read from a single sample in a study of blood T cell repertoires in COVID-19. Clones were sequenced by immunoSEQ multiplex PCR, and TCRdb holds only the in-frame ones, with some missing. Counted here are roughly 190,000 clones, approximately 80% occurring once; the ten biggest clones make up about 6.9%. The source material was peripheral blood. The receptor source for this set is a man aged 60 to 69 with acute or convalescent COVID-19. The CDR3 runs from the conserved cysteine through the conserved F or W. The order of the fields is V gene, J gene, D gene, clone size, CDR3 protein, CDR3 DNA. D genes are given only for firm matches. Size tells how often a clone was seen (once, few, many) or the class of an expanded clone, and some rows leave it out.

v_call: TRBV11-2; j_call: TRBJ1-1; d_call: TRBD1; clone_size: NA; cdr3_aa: CASSSPRTGGTEAFF; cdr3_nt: TGTGCCAGCAGCTCACCCCGAACAGGGGGAACTGAAGCTTTCTTT
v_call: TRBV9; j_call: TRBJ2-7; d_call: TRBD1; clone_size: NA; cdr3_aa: CASSPRTGYEQYF; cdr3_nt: TGTGCCAGCAGCCCAAGGACAGGGTACGAGCAGTACTTC
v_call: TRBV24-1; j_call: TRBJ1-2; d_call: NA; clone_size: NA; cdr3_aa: CATRDTGTQPGYTF; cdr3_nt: TGTGCCACCAGAGACACCGGGACACAACCTGGCTACACCTTC
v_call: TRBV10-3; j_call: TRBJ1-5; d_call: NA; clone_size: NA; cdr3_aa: CATGTDSNQPQHF; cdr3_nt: TGTGCCACCGGTACAGATAGCAATCAGCCCCAGCATTTT
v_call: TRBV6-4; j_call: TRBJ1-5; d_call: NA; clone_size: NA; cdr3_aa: CASSDSIADISNYSNQPQHF; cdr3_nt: TGTGCCAGCAGTGACTCGATAGCGGACATTTCTAATTATAGCAATCAGCCCCAGCATTTT
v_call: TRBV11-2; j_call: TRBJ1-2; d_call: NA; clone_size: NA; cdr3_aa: CASSLHLYSGSGYF; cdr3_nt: TGTGCCAGCAGCTTACATCTCTACTCAGGGTCAGGATACTTC
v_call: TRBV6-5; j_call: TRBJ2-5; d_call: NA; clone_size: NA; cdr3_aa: CAIHLAGQETQYF; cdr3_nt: TGTGCCATCCATTTGGCAGGACAAGAGACCCAGTACTTC
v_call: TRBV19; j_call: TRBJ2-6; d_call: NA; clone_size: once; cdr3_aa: CASSDTSSGANVLTF; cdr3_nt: TGTGCCAGTAGTGACACCAGCTCTGGGGCCAACGTCCTGACTTTC
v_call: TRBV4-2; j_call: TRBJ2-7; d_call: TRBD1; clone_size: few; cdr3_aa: CASSQLSLQGSSYEQYF; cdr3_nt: TGTGCCAGCAGCCAGCTAAGCTTACAGGGGTCCTCCTACGAGCAGTACTTC
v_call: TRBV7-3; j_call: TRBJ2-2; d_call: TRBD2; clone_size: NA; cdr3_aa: CASSLIAGPGELFF; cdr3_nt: TGTGCCAGCAGCTTAATAGCGGGACCCGGGGAGCTGTTTTTT
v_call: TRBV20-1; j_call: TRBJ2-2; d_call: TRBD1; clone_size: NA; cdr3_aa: CSASAGTGDTGELFF; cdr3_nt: TGCAGTGCTAGTGCAGGGACAGGGGACACCGGGGAGCTGTTTTTT
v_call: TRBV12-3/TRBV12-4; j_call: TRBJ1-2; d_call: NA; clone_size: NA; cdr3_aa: CASSAAVFYGYTF; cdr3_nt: TGTGCCAGCAGTGCGGCGGTTTTCTATGGCTACACCTTC
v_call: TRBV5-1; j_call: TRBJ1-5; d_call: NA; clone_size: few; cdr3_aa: CASTWAGHYQPQHF; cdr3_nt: TGCGCCAGCACCTGGGCGGGGCACTATCAGCCCCAGCATTTT
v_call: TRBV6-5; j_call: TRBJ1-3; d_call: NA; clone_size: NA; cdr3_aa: CASTRHGTAGNTIYF; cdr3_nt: TGTGCCAGTACGCGCCATGGCACAGCTGGAAACACCATATATTTT
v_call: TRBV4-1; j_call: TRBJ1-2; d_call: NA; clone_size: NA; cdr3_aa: CASSQVLSYGYTF; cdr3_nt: TGCGCCAGCAGCCAAGTCCTGAGCTATGGCTACACCTTC
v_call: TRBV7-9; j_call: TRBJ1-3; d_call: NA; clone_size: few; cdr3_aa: CASSLGTLGNTIYF; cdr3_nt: TGTGCCAGCAGCTTGGGCACCCTTGGAAACACCATATATTTT
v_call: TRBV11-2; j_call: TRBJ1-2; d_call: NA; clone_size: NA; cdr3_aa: CASSLVSVVNYGYTF; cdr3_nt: TGTGCCAGCAGCTTAGTCAGCGTGGTTAACTATGGCTACACCTTC
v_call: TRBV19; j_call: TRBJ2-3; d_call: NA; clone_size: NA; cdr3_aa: CATRPIYSGSTDTQYF; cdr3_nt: TGTGCCACCCGGCCAATCTACAGCGGGAGCACAGATACGCAGTATTTT
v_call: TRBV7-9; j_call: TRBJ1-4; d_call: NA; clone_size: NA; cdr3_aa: CASSLAVGGPKLFF; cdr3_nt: TGTGCCAGCAGCTTAGCAGTCGGAGGGCCGAAACTGTTTTTT